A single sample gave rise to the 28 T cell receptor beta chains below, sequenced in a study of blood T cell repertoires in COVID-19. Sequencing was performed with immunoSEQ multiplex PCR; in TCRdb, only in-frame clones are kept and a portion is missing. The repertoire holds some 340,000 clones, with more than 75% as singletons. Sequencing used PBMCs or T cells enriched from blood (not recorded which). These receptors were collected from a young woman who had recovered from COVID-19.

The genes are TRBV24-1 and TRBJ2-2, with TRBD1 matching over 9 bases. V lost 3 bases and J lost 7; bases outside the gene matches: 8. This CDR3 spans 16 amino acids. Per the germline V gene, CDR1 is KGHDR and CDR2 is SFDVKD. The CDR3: CATSDPRTGVSGELFF. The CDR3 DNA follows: TGTGCCACCAGTGATCCCAGGACAGGGGTGAGCGGGGAGCTGTTTTTT.

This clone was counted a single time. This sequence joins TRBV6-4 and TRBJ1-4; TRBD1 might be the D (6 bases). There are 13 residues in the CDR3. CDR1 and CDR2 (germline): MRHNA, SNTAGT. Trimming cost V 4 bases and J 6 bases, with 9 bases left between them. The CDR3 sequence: CASSVNRDEKLFF. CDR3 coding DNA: TGTGCCAGCAGTGTGAACAGGGATGAAAAACTGTTTTTT.

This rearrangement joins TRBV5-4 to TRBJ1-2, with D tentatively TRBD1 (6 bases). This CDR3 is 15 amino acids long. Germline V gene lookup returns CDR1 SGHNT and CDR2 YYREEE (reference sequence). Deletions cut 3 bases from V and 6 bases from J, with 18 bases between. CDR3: CASSSRDGGHNGYTF. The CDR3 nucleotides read TGTGCCAGCAGCTCCCGGGACGGGGGGCATAATGGCTACACCTTC. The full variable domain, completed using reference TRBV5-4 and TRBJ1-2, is ETGVTQSPTHLIKTRGQQVTLRCSSQSGHNTVSWYQQALGQGPQFIFQYYREEENGRGNFPPRFSGLQFPNYSSELNVNALELDDSALYLCASSSRDGGHNGYTFGSGTRLTVV.

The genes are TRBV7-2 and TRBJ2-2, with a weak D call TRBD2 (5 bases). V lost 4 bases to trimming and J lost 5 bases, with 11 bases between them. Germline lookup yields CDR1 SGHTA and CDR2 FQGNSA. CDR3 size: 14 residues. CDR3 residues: CASSYTSGTGELFF. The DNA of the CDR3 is TGTGCCAGCAGCTATACGTCGGGGACCGGGGAGCTGTTTTTT.

CDR3 coding DNA: TGTGCCAGCAGCCAAGAGTCGACAGGGAATCAGCCCCAGCATTTT. It encodes CASSQESTGNQPQHF. V gene TRBV4-2 combines with J gene TRBJ1-5; TRBD1 matches at 7 bases. With 0 bases clipped from V and 4 bases from J, the junction kept 3 bases outside the gene matches. Germline V gives CDR1 LGHNA, CDR2 YNFKEQ. The CDR3 sequence is 15 residues long.

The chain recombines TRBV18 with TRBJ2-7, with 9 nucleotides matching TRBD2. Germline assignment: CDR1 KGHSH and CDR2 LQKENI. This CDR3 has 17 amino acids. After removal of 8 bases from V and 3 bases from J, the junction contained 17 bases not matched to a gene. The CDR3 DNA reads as TGTGCCAGCACCTCCCGAGGGCGCGGGGGGGCTATCTACGAGCAGTACTTC. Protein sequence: CASTSRGRGGAIYEQYF.

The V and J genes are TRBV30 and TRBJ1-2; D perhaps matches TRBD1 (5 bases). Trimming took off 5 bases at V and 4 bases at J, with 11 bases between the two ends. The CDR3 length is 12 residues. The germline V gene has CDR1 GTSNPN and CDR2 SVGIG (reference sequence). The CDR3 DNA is TGTGCCTGGGACAGACAGCCCTATGGCTACACCTTC. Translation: CAWDRQPYGYTF.

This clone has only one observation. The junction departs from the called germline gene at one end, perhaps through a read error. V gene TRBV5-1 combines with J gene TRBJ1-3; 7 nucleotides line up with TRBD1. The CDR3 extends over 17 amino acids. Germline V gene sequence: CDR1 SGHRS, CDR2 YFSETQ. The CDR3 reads CASSLAAGGRLGNIIYF. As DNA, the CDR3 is TGCGCCAGCAGCTTGGCGGCAGGGGGAAGATTGGGAAACATCATATATTTT.

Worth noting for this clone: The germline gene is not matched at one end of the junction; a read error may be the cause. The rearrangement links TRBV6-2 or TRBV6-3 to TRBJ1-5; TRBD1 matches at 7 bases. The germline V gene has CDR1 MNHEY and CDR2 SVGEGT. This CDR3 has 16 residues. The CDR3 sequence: CASSSNRGLGNRPQHF. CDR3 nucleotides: TGTGCCAGCAGTTCAAACAGGGGACTGGGCAATCGGCCCCAGCATTTT.

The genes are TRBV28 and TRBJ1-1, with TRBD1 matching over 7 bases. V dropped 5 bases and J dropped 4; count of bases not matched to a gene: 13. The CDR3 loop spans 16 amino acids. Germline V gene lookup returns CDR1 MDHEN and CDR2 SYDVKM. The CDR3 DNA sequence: TGTGCCAGCAGTCCTCTTATTGACAGGGAAGGCACTGAAGCTTTCTTT. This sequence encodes CASSPLIDREGTEAFF.

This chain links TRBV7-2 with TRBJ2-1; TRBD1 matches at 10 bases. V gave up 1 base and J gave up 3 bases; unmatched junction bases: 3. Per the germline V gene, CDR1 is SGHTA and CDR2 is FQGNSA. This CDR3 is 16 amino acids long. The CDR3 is CASSLEGTGVYNEQFF. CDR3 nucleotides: TGTGCCAGCAGCTTAGAAGGGACAGGGGTCTACAATGAGCAGTTCTTC.

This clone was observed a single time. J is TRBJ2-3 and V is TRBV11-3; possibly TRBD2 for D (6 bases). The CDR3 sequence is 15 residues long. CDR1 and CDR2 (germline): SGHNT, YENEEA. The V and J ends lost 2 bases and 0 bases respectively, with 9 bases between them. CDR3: CASSLIAGSTDTQYF. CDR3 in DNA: TGTGCCAGCAGCTTAATTGCGGGGAGCACAGATACGCAGTATTTT.

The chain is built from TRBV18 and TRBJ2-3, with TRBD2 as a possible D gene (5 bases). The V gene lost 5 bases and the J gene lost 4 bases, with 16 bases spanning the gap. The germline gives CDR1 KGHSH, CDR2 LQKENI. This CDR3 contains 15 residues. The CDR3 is CASSGLAGGSDTQYF. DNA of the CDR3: TGTGCCAGCTCAGGCCTAGCAGGAGGATCAGATACGCAGTATTTT.

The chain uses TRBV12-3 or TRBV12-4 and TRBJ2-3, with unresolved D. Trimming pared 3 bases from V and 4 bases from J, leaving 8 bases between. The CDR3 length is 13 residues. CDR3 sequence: CASSFLAPDTQYF. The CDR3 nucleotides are TGTGCCAGCAGTTTTTTGGCCCCAGATACGCAGTATTTT.

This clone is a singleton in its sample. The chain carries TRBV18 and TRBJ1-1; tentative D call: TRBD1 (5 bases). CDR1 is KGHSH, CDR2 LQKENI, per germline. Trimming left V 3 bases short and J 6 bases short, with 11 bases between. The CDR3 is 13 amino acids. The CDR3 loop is CASSPRVNAEAFF. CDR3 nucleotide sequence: TGTGCCAGCTCACCCAGGGTAAACGCTGAAGCTTTCTTT.

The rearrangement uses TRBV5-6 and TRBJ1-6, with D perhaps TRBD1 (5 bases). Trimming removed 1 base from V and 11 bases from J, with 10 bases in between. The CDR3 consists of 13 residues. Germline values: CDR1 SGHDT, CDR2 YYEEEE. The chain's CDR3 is CASSLYQGAPLHF. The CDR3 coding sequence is TGTGCCAGCAGCTTGTATCAGGGCGCACCCCTCCACTTT.

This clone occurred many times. In nucleotides, the CDR3 is TGTGCCACCAGCAGGTTCCGAGGGAACTATGGCTACACCTTC. This translates into CATSRFRGNYGYTF. The rearrangement joins TRBV15 to TRBJ1-2; D unresolved. V was clipped by 3 bases and J by 2 bases, with 10 bases between them. The length of the CDR3 is 14 residues. Germline lookup yields CDR1 LNHNV and CDR2 YYDKDF (reference sequence).

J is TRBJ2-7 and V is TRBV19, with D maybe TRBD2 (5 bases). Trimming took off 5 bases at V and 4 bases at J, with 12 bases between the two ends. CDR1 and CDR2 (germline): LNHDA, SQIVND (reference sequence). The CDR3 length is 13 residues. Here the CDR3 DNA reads TGTGCCAGTAGTCCGGGAACAACATACGAGCAGTACTTC. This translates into CASSPGTTYEQYF.

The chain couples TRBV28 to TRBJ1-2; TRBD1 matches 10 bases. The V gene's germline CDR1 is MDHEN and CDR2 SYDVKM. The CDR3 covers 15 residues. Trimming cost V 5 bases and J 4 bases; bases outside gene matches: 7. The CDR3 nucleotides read TGTGCCAGCAGTGAGCGCCGGGACAGGGGCTATGGCTACACCTTC. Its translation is CASSERRDRGYGYTF.

The DNA for the CDR3 is TGTGCCAGTAGTATCCCTTCGCAGGGGGTCCCTGAAGCTTTCTTT. It codes for CASSIPSQGVPEAFF. The chain links TRBV19 to TRBJ1-1, with TRBD1 matching 7 bases. Germline V lookup: CDR1 LNHDA, CDR2 SQIVND (reference sequence). The ends lost 3 bases at V and 6 bases at J; junction bases unmatched: 10. CDR3 length equals 15 residues.

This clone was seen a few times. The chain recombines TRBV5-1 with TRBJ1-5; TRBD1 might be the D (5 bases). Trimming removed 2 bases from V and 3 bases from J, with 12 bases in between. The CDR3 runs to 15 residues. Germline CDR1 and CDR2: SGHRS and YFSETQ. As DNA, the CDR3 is TGCGCCAGCAGCTTAGGCCAGGGTTTCAATCAGCCCCAGCATTTT. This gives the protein CASSLGQGFNQPQHF.

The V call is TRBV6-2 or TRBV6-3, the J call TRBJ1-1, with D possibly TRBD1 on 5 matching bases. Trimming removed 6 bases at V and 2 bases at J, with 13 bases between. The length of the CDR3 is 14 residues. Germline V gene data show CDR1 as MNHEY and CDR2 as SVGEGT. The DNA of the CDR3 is TGTGCCAGCAGCTTAAGGGGTCTCAACACTGAAGCTTTCTTT. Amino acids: CASSLRGLNTEAFF.

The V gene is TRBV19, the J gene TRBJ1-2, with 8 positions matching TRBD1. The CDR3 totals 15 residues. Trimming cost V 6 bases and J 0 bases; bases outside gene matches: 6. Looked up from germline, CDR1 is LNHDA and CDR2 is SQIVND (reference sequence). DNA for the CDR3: TGTGCCAGTAGCAGGGGACAGGCTTCTAACTATGGCTACACCTTC. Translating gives CASSRGQASNYGYTF. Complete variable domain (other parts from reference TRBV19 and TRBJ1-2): DGGITQSPKYLFRKEGQNVTLSCEQNLNHDAMYWYRQDPGQGLRLIYYSQIVNDFQKGDIAEGYSVSREKKESFPLTVTSAQKNPTAFYLCASSRGQASNYGYTFGSGTRLTVV.

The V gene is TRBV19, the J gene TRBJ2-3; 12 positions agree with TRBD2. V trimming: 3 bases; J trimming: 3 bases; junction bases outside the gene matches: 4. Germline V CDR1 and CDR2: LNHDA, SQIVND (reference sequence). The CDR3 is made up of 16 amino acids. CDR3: CASSIVTSGGTDTQYF. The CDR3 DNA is TGTGCCAGTAGTATCGTAACTAGCGGGGGGACAGATACGCAGTATTTT.

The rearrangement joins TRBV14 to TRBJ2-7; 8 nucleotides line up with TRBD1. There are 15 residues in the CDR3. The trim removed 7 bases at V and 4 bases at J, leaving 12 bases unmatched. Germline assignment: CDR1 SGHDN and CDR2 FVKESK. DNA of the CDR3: TGTGCCAGCAACCTCGGTGGACAGGGCGGGTACGAGCAGTACTTC. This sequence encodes CASNLGGQGGYEQYF.

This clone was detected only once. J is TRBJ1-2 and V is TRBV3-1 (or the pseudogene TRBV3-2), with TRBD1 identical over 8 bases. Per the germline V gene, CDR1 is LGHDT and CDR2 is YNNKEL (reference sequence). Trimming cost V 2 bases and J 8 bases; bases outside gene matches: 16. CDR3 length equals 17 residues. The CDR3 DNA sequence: TGTGCCAGCAGCCAAACTGGACAGGGTATGGATTCGGGAGGCTACACCTTC. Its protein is CASSQTGQGMDSGGYTF.

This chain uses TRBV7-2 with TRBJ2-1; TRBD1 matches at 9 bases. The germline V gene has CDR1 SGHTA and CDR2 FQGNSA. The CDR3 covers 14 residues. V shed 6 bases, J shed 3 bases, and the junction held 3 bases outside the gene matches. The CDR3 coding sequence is TGTGCCAGCAGAAGGGACAGGGTCTACAATGAGCAGTTCTTC. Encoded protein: CASRRDRVYNEQFF.

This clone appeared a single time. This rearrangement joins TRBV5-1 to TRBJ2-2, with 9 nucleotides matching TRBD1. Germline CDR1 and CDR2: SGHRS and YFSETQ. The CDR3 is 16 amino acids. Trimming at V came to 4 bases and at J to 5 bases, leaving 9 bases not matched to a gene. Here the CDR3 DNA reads TGCGCCAGCAGCCACCGGCGGACAGGGGCAACCGGGGAGCTGTTTTTT. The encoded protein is CASSHRRTGATGELFF. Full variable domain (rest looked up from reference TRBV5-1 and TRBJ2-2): KAGVTQTPRYLIKTRGQQVTLSCSPISGHRSVSWYQQTPGQGLQFLFEYFSETQRNKGNFPGRFSGRQFSNSRSEMNVSTLELGDSALYLCASSHRRTGATGELFFGEGSRLTVL.